Shown below are 21 T cell receptor beta chains from a single sample sequenced in a study of T cells after yellow fever vaccination. TCRdb processed the 5' RACE reads anew with MiXCR; each CDR3 protein has one entry. The repertoire holds hundreds of thousands of distinct CDR3 sequences, with approximately 19% as singletons. Sequenced here: PBMCs, sampled before the yellow fever booster vaccination. Receptor source: a man between 18 and 35 years old who received the YFV17D yellow fever vaccine.

The table lists this clonotype with a few counts. This sequence joins TRBV10-2 and TRBJ2-5, with 7 bases fitting TRBD1. The CDR3 is made up of 15 amino acids. Germline V gives CDR1 WSHSY, CDR2 SAAADI. The junction had 15 bases not matched to a gene; V was cut back by 7 bases and J by 7 bases. The CDR3 DNA reads as TGCGCCAGCACGGTATTGACAGGGAGTTTGGGGACCCAGTACTTC. Translation gives CASTVLTGSLGTQYF.

This clonotype has just a few counts. The chain couples TRBV7-9 to TRBJ2-4, with 8 nucleotides matching TRBD1. Germline V CDR1 and CDR2: SEHNR, FQNEAQ (reference sequence). V gave up 3 bases and J gave up 5 bases; unmatched junction bases: 3. This CDR3 spans 14 amino acids. The CDR3 sequence is CASSFQGAENIQYF. The CDR3 nucleotides are TGTGCCAGCAGCTTTCAGGGGGCCGAAAACATTCAGTACTTC.

This clonotype has a count of ten or more. This chain uses TRBV28 with TRBJ2-1; 7 positions agree with TRBD2. V was clipped by 6 bases and J by 4 bases; unmatched bases: 3. CDR3 length: 13 residues. CDR1 and CDR2 (germline): MDHEN, SYDVKM. CDR3 region: CASSRGGYNEQFF. The CDR3 nucleotides are TGTGCCAGCAGCCGCGGGGGTTACAATGAGCAGTTCTTC.

The genes are TRBV12-3 or TRBV12-4 and TRBJ1-2, with 10 nucleotides matching TRBD1. The ends lost 5 bases at V and 8 bases at J; junction bases unmatched: 8. This CDR3 is built from 14 residues. The CDR3 spells CASSPGQGVGGYTF. CDR3 bases: TGTGCCAGCAGTCCCGGACAGGGGGTGGGCGGCTACACCTTC.

The chain joins TRBV5-6 to TRBJ2-3; D ambiguous. The CDR3 contains 12 residues. V dropped 7 bases and J dropped 5 bases, with 11 bases sitting between them. Germline CDR1 is SGHDT and CDR2 is YYEEEE. CDR3 amino acids: CASPMGEDTQYF. The CDR3 DNA reads as TGTGCCAGCCCCATGGGCGAAGATACGCAGTATTTT.

Points on this clonotype: The junction departs from germline at one end; a sequencing error may be responsible. The chain uses TRBV12-3 or TRBV12-4 and TRBJ1-1; D is perhaps TRBD1 (5 bases). The CDR3 extends over 14 amino acids. For the CDR3, the DNA is TGTGCCAGCAGTTGGGCAGGGATGAACACTGTAGCTTTCTTT. This codes for CASSWAGMNTVAFF.

There are a few counts of this clonotype. The chain recombines TRBV4-3 with TRBJ2-3; TRBD2 is a possible D gene (7 bases). Germline CDR1 and CDR2: LGHNA and YSLEER. This CDR3 has 13 amino acids. The V and J ends lost 6 bases and 6 bases respectively, with 13 bases between them. DNA of the CDR3: TGCGCCAGCAGAGGGGGGGCCGGGGATACGCAGTATTTT. Amino acids: CASRGGAGDTQYF.

The chain recombines TRBV9 with TRBJ2-5, with 9 bases identical to TRBD2. J gave up 1 base and V 1 base, and 5 bases lay outside the gene matches. Germline CDR1 SGDLS, CDR2 YYNGEE. The CDR3 totals 16 residues. In DNA form, the CDR3 reads TGTGCCAGCAGCGTACGGCCTAGCGGGGCCCAAGAGACCCAGTACTTC. Encoded protein: CASSVRPSGAQETQYF.

In this sample, this clonotype turned up a few times. The rearrangement joins TRBV27 to TRBJ1-1; the D gene is possibly TRBD1 (6 bases). With 5 bases removed from V and 7 bases from J, the gap between germline ends came to 14 bases. The CDR3 consists of 13 residues. Germline assignment: CDR1 MNHEY and CDR2 SMNVEV (reference sequence). CDR3 nucleotide sequence: TGTGCCAGCAGTCTTAAGGGGGTTAGTGAAGCTTTCTTT. This translates into CASSLKGVSEAFF.

This clonotype was seen a few times. The chain has TRBV29-1 and TRBJ2-5, with D tentatively TRBD1 or TRBD2 (6 bases each). CDR1 is SQVTM, CDR2 ANQGSEA, per germline. V was clipped by 0 bases and J by 5 bases, with 13 bases between them. CDR3 size: 14 residues. CDR3 DNA sequence: TGCAGCGTTGAAGAGGTGGGGGGCCTGGAGACCCAGTACTTC. It specifies CSVEEVGGLETQYF.

This clonotype was counted a few times. The V and J genes are TRBV20-1 and TRBJ2-7, with 13 bases fitting TRBD2. Germline loops: CDR1 DFQATT, CDR2 SNEGSKA (reference sequence). The CDR3 loop spans 13 amino acids. V was clipped by 5 bases and J by 11 bases; unmatched bases: 9. CDR3 DNA: TGCAGTGCTCCGAGGACTAGCGGGGGCATCAAGTACTTC. Translating it yields CSAPRTSGGIKYF.

In this sample, this clonotype turned up a few times. V gene TRBV4-3 combines with J gene TRBJ1-2, with D possibly TRBD1 on 5 matching bases. V was cut by 4 bases and J by 4 bases, with 13 bases left in between. The germline CDR1 and CDR2 sequences are LGHNA and YSLEER. This CDR3 spans 14 amino acids. The chain's CDR3 is CASSPRVSFYGYTF. The CDR3, as DNA: TGCGCCAGCAGCCCCAGGGTGTCCTTCTATGGCTACACCTTC.

The J gene is TRBJ2-3, the V gene TRBV12-3 or TRBV12-4; perhaps TRBD1 as D (5 bases). The CDR3 is 15 residues long. Trimming took 3 bases from V and 3 from J, leaving 13 bases between them. The CDR3 DNA sequence: TGTGCCAGCAGTTTCTCGGCAGGGCGGACAGATACGCAGTATTTT. The encoded protein is CASSFSAGRTDTQYF.

This sequence joins TRBV5-1 and TRBJ1-6; 9 nucleotides agree with TRBD1. Trimming removed 4 bases from V and 0 bases from J; junction bases left unmatched: 8. The CDR3 spans 18 residues. CDR1 is SGHRS, CDR2 YFSETQ, per germline. In DNA, the CDR3 is TGCGCCAGCAGCACCGGGACAGGGCTTCGCTCCTATAATTCACCCCTCCACTTT. Translation: CASSTGTGLRSYNSPLHF.

This clonotype was seen a handful of times. The chain recombines TRBV7-6 with TRBJ1-3; TRBD1 agrees at 9 bases. Per germline, CDR1 SGHVS and CDR2 FNYEAQ. The CDR3 is made up of 14 amino acids. V dropped 5 bases and J dropped 2; count of bases not matched to a gene: 1. The CDR3 region has the DNA TGTGCCAGCAGCGGGGACAGGGCTGGAAACACCATATATTTT. It encodes CASSGDRAGNTIYF.

The rearrangement links TRBV4-3 to TRBJ2-3; 9 bases are shared with TRBD1. Germline CDR1 and CDR2: LGHNA and YSLEER. This CDR3 spans 18 amino acids. The ends lost 1 base at V and 6 bases at J; junction bases unmatched: 14. The CDR3 is CASSQVHTDRGADDTQYF. In DNA, the CDR3 is TGCGCCAGCAGCCAAGTGCATACGGACAGGGGAGCGGACGATACGCAGTATTTT.

The chain combines TRBV20-1 with TRBJ2-7; no firm D call. V was cut by 0 bases and J by 2 bases, with 11 bases left in between. There are 14 residues in the CDR3. The V gene's germline CDR1 is DFQATT and CDR2 SNEGSKA (reference sequence). The CDR3: CSARDISGTYEQYV. The CDR3, as DNA: TGCAGTGCTAGAGATATCTCAGGCACCTACGAGCAGTACGTC.

The CDR3, as DNA: TGCGCCAGCAGCCGAAGCAATAGGGACAGGAAGAACACTGAAGCTTTCTTT. Its translation: CASSRSNRDRKNTEAFF. The chain couples TRBV4-3 to TRBJ1-1, with 8 bases that match TRBD1. The V gene's germline CDR1 is LGHNA and CDR2 YSLEER. This CDR3 contains 17 residues. The V gene end was trimmed by 4 bases and the J gene end by 1 base; junction bases not matched to a gene: 11.

V is TRBV18 and J is TRBJ1-4, with 10 nucleotides matching TRBD1. The J segment lost 10 bases and the V segment lost 3 bases, leaving 5 bases of the junction unmatched. CDR1 KGHSH and CDR2 LQKENI come from the germline V gene. The CDR3 has 14 amino acids. The CDR3 sequence: CASSPGQGSVKLFF. CDR3 in DNA: TGTGCCAGCTCACCGGGACAGGGGTCTGTAAAACTGTTTTTT.

This clonotype was counted between two and nine times. V gene TRBV6-4 combines with J gene TRBJ2-4; 11 bases agree with TRBD2. The V gene end was trimmed by 3 bases and the J gene end by 0 bases; junction bases not matched to a gene: 7. Germline CDR1 and CDR2: MRHNA and SNTAGT. This CDR3 spans 18 amino acids. CDR3: CASSEPLTSGVAKNIQYF. CDR3 DNA sequence: TGTGCCAGCAGTGAGCCCCTGACTAGCGGGGTAGCCAAAAACATTCAGTACTTC.

The gene calls are TRBV7-2 and TRBJ2-7; D gene ambiguous. CDR1 and CDR2 (germline): SGHTA, FQGNSA. CDR3 length: 14 amino acids. V lost 1 base and J lost 3, with 10 bases in between. CDR3 nucleotide sequence: TGTGCCAGCAGCTTAGTTATGGACCACTACGAGCAGTACGTC. It specifies CASSLVMDHYEQYV.